One sample yielded the 4 T cell receptor beta chains listed below, sequenced in a study of cytomegalovirus exposure and HLA in healthy donors. Here immunoSEQ multiplex PCR was the method, and the copy in TCRdb shows in-frame clones only, minus some. The data contain 150,000 to 200,000 clones, around 85% of them singletons. The sample was PBMCs. The receptors shown here come from a man younger than 35 in good health and CMV-seropositive.

The V call is TRBV5-1, the J call TRBJ2-7; 10 nucleotides agree with TRBD1. Unmatched junction bases numbered 7, after V lost 4 bases and J lost 3 bases. From germline, CDR1 is SGHRS and CDR2 YFSETQ. This CDR3 is built from 15 residues. CDR3 coding DNA: TGCGCCAGCAGCCCGACGACAGGGGGCTTCTACGAGCAGTACTTC. Protein sequence: CASSPTTGGFYEQYF.

J is TRBJ2-2 and V is TRBV5-5, with TRBD1 identical over 7 bases. Trimming at V came to 2 bases and at J to 0 bases, leaving 4 bases not matched to a gene. This CDR3 is 16 amino acids long. Germline V lookup: CDR1 SGHKS, CDR2 YYEKEE (reference sequence). The CDR3 DNA follows: TGTGCCAGCAGCTTTTCCGGGACAGCGAACACCGGGGAGCTGTTTTTT. Protein: CASSFSGTANTGELFF. The variable domain in full, completed from reference TRBV5-5 and TRBJ2-2, reads DAGVTQSPTHLIKTRGQQVTLRCSPISGHKSVSWYQQVLGQGPQFIFQYYEKEERGRGNFPDRFSARQFPNYSSELNVNALLLGDSALYLCASSFSGTANTGELFFGEGSRLTVL.

J is TRBJ2-1 and V is TRBV6-6, with 11 bases that match TRBD1. This CDR3 comprises 13 residues. The trim removed 10 bases at V and 4 bases at J, leaving 3 bases unmatched. Germline CDR1 is MNHNY and CDR2 is SVGAGI (reference sequence). The CDR3 protein is CATGQGAYNEQFF. For the CDR3, the DNA is TGTGCCACCGGACAGGGGGCTTACAATGAGCAGTTCTTC.

The genes are TRBV7-9 and TRBJ2-1; D is possibly TRBD1 (5 bases). The CDR3 consists of 15 residues. Trimming removed 1 base at V and 4 bases at J, with 11 bases between. Germline V gene lookup returns CDR1 SEHNR and CDR2 FQNEAQ (reference sequence). The DNA for the CDR3 is TGTGCCAGCAGCTTAGGAACCCAGGGATACAATGAGCAGTTCTTC. It yields the protein CASSLGTQGYNEQFF.